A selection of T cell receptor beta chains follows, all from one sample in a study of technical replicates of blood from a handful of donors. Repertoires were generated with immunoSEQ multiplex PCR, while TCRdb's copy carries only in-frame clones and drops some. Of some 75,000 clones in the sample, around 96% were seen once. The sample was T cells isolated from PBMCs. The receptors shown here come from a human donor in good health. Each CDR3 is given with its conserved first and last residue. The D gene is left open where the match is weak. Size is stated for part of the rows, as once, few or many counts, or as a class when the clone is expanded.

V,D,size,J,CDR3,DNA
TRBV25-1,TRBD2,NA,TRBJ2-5,CASSVFSGLQETQYF,TGTGCCAGCAGTGTTTTTAGCGGGTTACAAGAGACCCAGTACTTC
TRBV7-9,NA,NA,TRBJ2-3,CASSLSLTDTQYF,TGTGCCAGCAGCCTGAGCCTCACAGATACGCAGTATTTT
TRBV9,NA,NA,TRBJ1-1,CASSVLGGDTEAFF,TGTGCCAGCAGCGTTTTGGGAGGGGACACTGAAGCTTTCTTT
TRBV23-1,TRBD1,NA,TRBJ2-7,CASSQSGQPYEQYF,TGCGCCAGCAGTCAATCGGGACAGCCCTACGAGCAGTACTTC
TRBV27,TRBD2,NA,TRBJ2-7,CASSLSGGLYEQYF,TGTGCCAGCAGTTTAAGCGGGGGTTTATACGAGCAGTACTTC
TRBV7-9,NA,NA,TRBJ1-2,CASSLEGGIHFYGYTF,TGTGCCAGCAGCTTAGAGGGAGGGATCCACTTCTATGGCTACACCTTC
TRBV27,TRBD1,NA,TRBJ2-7,CASRTGGSYEQYF,TGTGCCAGCAGGACAGGGGGCTCCTACGAGCAGTACTTC
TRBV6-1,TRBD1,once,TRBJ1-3,CASSEILRQGSFGNTIYF,TGTGCCAGCAGTGAAATTTTGAGACAGGGATCTTTTGGAAACACCATATATTTT
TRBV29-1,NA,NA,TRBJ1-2,CSVETGYGYTF,TGCAGCGTTGAAACGGGCTATGGCTACACCTTC
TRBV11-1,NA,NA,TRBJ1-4,CASSLEGGSEKLFF,TGTGCCAGCAGCTTAGAAGGCGGCAGCGAAAAACTGTTTTTT
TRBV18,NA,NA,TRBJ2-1,CASSSPRSPNEQFF,TGTGCCAGCTCATCCCCAAGGAGCCCCAATGAGCAGTTCTTC
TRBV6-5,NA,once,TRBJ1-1,CASGQDSPSTEAFF,TGTGCCAGCGGGCAGGATTCCCCATCAACTGAAGCTTTCTTT
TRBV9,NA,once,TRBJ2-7,CASSVGEEGLYEQYF,TGTGCCAGCAGCGTAGGCGAGGAGGGACTGTACGAGCAGTACTTC
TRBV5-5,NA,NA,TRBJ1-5,CASSLEGHMGQPQHF,TGTGCCAGCAGCTTGGAGGGACATATGGGCCAGCCCCAGCATTTT
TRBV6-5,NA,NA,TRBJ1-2,CASSYILGADYGYTF,TGTGCCAGCAGTTATATACTGGGGGCGGACTATGGCTACACCTTC
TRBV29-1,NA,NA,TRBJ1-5,CSVAPAGVGQPQHF,TGCAGCGTTGCCCCTGCGGGGGTCGGGCAGCCCCAGCATTTT
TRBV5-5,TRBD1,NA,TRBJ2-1,CASSSGQGPPFEQFF,TGTGCCAGCAGCTCCGGACAGGGTCCCCCTTTTGAGCAGTTCTTC
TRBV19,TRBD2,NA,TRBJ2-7,CASSMGLGLYYEQYF,TGTGCCAGTAGTATGGGACTAGGTCTTTATTACGAGCAGTACTTC
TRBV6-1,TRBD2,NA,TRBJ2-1,CASSEARGRGQIDEQFF,TGTGCCAGCAGTGAAGCGCGGGGGAGGGGTCAGATCGATGAGCAGTTCTTC
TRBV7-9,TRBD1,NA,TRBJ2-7,CASSTRDSEQYF,TGTGCCAGCAGCACAAGGGACAGCGAGCAGTACTTC
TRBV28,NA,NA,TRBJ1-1,CASSWRAAAFF,TGTGCCAGCAGTTGGAGAGCCGCAGCTTTCTTT
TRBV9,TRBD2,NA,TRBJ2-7,CASSSGGGGSYEQYF,TGTGCCAGCTCTAGCGGGGGAGGGGGCTCCTACGAGCAGTACTTC
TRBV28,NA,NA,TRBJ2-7,CASRGLISYEQYF,TGTGCCAGCAGGGGGCTGATTTCCTACGAGCAGTACTTC
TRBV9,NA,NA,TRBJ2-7,CASSVETTYEQYF,TGTGCCAGCAGCGTAGAAACTACCTACGAGCAGTACTTC
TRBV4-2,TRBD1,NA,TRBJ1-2,CASSQVGGLDRVGYTF,TGTGCCAGCAGCCAAGTCGGCGGGCTTGACAGGGTAGGCTACACCTTC
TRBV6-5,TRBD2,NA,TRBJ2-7,CASTLAGGRAYEQYF,TGTGCCAGCACCCTAGCGGGAGGGCGGGCCTACGAGCAGTACTTC
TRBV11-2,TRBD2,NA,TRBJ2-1,CASSLSGRMNNEQFF,TGTGCCAGCAGCCTGAGCGGGAGGATGAACAATGAGCAGTTCTTC
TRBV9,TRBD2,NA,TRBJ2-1,CASSAWTSGRNNEQFF,TGTGCCAGCAGCGCCTGGACTAGCGGGAGAAACAATGAGCAGTTCTTC
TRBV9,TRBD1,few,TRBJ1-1,CASSATGTGPEAFF,TGTGCCAGCAGCGCCACCGGGACAGGGCCCGAAGCTTTCTTT
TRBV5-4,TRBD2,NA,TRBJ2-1,CASSLDPPAGEGFF,TGTGCCAGCAGCTTGGATCCCCCGGCGGGAGAGGGGTTCTTC
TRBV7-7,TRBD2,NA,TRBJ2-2,CASSLASGNTGELFF,TGTGCTAGCAGCTTGGCTAGCGGCAACACCGGGGAGCTGTTTTTT
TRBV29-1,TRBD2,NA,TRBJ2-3,CSVEDWREPSDTQYF,TGCAGCGTTGAAGACTGGCGGGAGCCATCGGATACGCAGTATTTT
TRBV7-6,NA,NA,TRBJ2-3,CASTPTPGAQDTQYF,TGTGCCAGCACCCCCACACCGGGAGCCCAGGATACGCAGTATTTT
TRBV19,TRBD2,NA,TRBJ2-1,CASSIPPSGRSGNEQFF,TGTGCCAGTAGTATCCCTCCTAGCGGGAGATCAGGCAATGAGCAGTTCTTC
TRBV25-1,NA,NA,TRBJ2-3,CATPGTAHGTQYF,TGTGCCACCCCGGGAACCGCGCATGGTACGCAGTATTTT
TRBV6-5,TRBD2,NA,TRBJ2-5,CAAMASGTETQYF,TGTGCCGCGATGGCTAGCGGGACTGAGACCCAGTACTTC
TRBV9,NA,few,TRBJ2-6,CASSLGESSGANVLTF,TGTGCCAGCAGCTTAGGGGAGTCTTCTGGGGCCAACGTCCTGACTTTC
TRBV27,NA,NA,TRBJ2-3,CASSLEGGQYTDTQYF,TGTGCCAGCAGTTTAGAGGGGGGGCAGTACACAGATACGCAGTATTTT
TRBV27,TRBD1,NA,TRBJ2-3,CASIRTGAPDTQYF,TGTGCCAGCATCCGGACAGGGGCTCCAGATACGCAGTATTTT
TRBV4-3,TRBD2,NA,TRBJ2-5,CASARGVEETQYF,TGCGCCAGCGCTCGGGGGGTGGAAGAGACCCAGTACTTC
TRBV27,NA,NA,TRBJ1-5,CASSHPGFQPQHF,TGTGCCAGCAGTCATCCAGGGTTCCAGCCCCAGCATTTT
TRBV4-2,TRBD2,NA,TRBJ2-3,CASSQELAGETQYF,TGTGCCAGCAGCCAAGAACTAGCGGGAGAAACGCAGTATTTT
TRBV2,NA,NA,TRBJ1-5,CASLGPGGTQPQHF,TGTGCCAGCCTGGGTCCGGGGGGGACTCAGCCCCAGCATTTT
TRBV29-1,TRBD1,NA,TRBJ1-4,CSASRDSRNEKLFF,TGCAGCGCATCCCGGGACAGTCGAAATGAAAAACTGTTTTTT
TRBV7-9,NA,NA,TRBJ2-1,CASSLLPEQFF,TGTGCCAGCAGCCTACTACCGGAGCAGTTCTTC
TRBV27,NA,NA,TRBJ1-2,CANLPGLANYGYTF,TGTGCCAACCTACCGGGCCTAGCAAACTATGGCTACACCTTC
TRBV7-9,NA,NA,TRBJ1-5,CASSRSGELNQPQHF,TGTGCCAGCAGCAGGTCAGGGGAGTTAAATCAGCCCCAGCATTTT
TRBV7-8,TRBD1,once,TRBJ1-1,CASSLAVVRGRYTEAFF,TGTGCCAGCAGCTTAGCGGTAGTCAGGGGGCGGTATACTGAAGCTTTCTTT
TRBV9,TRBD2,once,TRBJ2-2,CASSVVAGANTGELFF,TGTGCCAGCAGCGTAGTAGCGGGAGCGAACACCGGGGAGCTGTTTTTT
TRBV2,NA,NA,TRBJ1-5,CASTQGWNQPQHF,TGTGCCAGCACACAGGGTTGGAATCAGCCCCAGCATTTT
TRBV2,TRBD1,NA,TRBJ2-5,CASSWDRAETQYF,TGTGCCAGCAGTTGGGACAGGGCAGAGACCCAGTACTTC
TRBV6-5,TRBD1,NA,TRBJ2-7,CASKPTRDRGYEQYF,TGTGCCAGCAAACCCACTCGGGACAGGGGCTACGAGCAGTACTTC
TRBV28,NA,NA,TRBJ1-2,CASSIPGEAIRGYTF,TGTGCCAGCAGTATACCGGGGGAGGCGATAAGGGGCTACACCTTC